This T cell receptor beta chain came from a study of vaccination effects on CD4 cells after COVID-19. Study results and limitations: By a late point after vaccination, infection- and vaccine-induced clones had shrunk markedly through clonal contraction. Common cold coronavirus cross-reactivity was shown by only 1 of 255 vaccine-induced clones in healthy vaccinees.

Peptide-pool stimulation followed by sequencing identified expanded antigen-specific CD4+ clonotypes in the ViraFEST assay. Once cultured for 9 to 11 days, the cells underwent separation to obtain CD4+ T cells. The cohort was immunized with two doses of either the BNT162b2 or mRNA-1273 vaccine. Neither prior SARS-CoV-2 infection nor positive nucleocapsid antibodies were present in the vaccine recipients. A half-volume exchange with IL-2 medium occurred on days 3 and 7. About this clone itself: As yet, its antigen is unknown. At one end, the junction sequence differs from germline, possibly due to a read error.

Data came from immunoSEQ multiplex PCR; TCRdb stores just in-frame clones and leaves some out. The data hold 29,000 or so clones, with 65% to 75% observed a single time. Germline lookup yields CDR1 SNHLY and CDR2 FYNNEI. The CDR3 extends over 11 amino acids. The clonotype comes from a human donor who received a COVID-19 vaccine. The specimen comprised CD4+ T cells from PBMCs cultured with HCoV-OC43 spike peptides, sampled after COVID-19 vaccination. Subset here: HCoV-OC43 spike overlapping peptide pool stimulation. The chain links TRBV2 to TRBJ1-2; 8 positions agree with TRBD1. CDR3 DNA sequence: TGCCAATACCGGACAGGGAGCGGCTACACCTTC. Translating it yields CQYRTGSGYTF.